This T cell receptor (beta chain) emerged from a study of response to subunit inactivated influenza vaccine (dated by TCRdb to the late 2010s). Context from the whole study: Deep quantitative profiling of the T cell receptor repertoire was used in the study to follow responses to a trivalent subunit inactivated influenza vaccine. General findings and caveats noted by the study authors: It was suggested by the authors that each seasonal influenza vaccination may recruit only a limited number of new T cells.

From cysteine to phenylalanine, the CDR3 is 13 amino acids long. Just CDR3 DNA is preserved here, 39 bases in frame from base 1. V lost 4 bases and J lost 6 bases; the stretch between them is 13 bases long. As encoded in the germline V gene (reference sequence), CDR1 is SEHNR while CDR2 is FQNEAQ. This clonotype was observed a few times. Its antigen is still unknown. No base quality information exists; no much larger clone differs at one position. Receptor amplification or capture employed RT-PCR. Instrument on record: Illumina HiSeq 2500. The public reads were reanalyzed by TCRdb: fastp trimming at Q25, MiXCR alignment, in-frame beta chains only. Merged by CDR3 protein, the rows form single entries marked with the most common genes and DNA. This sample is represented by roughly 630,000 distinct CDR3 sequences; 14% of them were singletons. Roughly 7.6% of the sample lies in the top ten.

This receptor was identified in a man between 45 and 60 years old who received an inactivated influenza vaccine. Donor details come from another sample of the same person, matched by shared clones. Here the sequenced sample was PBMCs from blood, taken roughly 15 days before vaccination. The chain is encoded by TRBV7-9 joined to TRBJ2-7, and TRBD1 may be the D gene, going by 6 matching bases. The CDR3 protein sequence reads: CASSSPTGSEQYF. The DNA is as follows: TGTGCCAGCAGCTCCCCCACAGGGTCCGAGCAGTACTTC.